The present T cell receptor (beta chain) was sequenced within a study of cytomegalovirus exposure and HLA in healthy donors. Study results and limitations: It was reported that the classifier diagnosed cytomegalovirus status with high specificity and sensitivity in both the original and validation cohorts. Subsequent analysis found a tendency for first-cohort TCR clusters to co-occur within the 100 to 150 validation repertoires. The study listed some 160 cytomegalovirus-associated TCR beta chains.

Assay used: immunoSEQ multiplex PCR; TCRdb lists only in-frame clones, some missing. The table lists 150,000 to 200,000 clones, 86% of them singletons. Regarding this clone: The target antigen is unknown.

The specimen sequenced was PBMCs. This TCR was sampled from a woman in her late teens or twenties in good health and CMV-seronegative.

The CDR3 DNA is TGTGCCAGCAGCCCAACAGGGGGCATAAACACTGAAGCTTTCTTT. It yields the protein CASSPTGGINTEAFF. J is TRBJ1-1 and V is TRBV11-2; 9 bases are a match to TRBD1. Trimming removed 5 bases from V and 2 bases from J; junction bases left unmatched: 6. Germline CDR1 reads SGHAT; CDR2 reads FQNNGV. The CDR3 is 15 residues long.